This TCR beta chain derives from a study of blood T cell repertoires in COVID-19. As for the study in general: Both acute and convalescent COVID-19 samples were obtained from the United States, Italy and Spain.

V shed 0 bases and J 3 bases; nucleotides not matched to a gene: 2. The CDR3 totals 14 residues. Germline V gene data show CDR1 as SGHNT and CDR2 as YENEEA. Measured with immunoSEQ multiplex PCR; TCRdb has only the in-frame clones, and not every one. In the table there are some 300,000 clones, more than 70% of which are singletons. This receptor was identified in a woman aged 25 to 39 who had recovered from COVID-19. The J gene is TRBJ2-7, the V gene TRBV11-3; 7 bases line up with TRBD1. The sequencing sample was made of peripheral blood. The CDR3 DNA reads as TGTGCCAGCAGCTTAGAAGGGGGCAGCTACGAGCAGTACTTC. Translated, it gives CASSLEGGSYEQYF.